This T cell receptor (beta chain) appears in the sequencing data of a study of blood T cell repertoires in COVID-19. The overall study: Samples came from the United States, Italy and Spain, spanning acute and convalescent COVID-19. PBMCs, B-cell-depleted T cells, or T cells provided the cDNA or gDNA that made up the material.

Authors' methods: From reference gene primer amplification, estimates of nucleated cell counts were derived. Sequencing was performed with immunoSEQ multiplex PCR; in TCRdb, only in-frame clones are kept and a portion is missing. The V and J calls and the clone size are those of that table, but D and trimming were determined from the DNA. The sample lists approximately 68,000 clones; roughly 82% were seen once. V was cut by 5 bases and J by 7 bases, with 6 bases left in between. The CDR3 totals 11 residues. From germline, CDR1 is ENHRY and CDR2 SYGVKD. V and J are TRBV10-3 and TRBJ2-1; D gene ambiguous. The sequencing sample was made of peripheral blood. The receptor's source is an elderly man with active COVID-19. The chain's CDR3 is CAISLRNEQFF. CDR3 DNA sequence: TGTGCCATCAGTTTGCGGAATGAGCAGTTCTTC.